The 14 T cell receptor beta chains in this list originate from one sample, sequenced in a study of shared clonotypes between healthy human individuals. Naive CD8 cells lacked CD45RO and underwent positive selection for CCR7, leaving out terminally differentiated effector memory CD45RA+ cells. This table comes from immunoSEQ multiplex PCR, and its TCRdb copy is limited to in-frame clones, with some not included. The sample yields roughly 770,000 clones, approximately 96% seen once. The specimen sequenced was naive CD8+ T cells sorted from blood. These TCRs come from a man under 40 in good health.

This rearrangement joins TRBV27 to TRBJ2-7; tentatively, D is TRBD1 (7 bases). The germline V gene encodes CDR1 MNHEY and CDR2 SMNVEV (reference sequence). V shed 5 bases and J shed 5 bases, with 16 bases lying between them. The CDR3 is 14 residues long. CDR3 nucleotides: TGTGCCAGCAGTCATGGAGGGGGCAGAGACGAGCAGTACTTC. The encoded protein is CASSHGGGRDEQYF.

This clone was seen only once. Other nucleotide sequences from this sample produce the same CDR3. V gene TRBV6-1 combines with J gene TRBJ2-7; D call uncertain. CDR1 and CDR2 (germline): MNHNS, SASEGT. V was pared by 3 bases and J by 2 bases, with 8 bases between. There are 13 residues in the CDR3. The DNA for the CDR3 is TGTGCCAGCAGTGAGTGGGGTCCCTACGAGCAGTACTTC. Its translation: CASSEWGPYEQYF.

Only one count was recorded for this clone. This chain links TRBV11-2 with TRBJ2-3; a possible D gene is TRBD1 (5 bases). Germline V lookup: CDR1 SGHAT, CDR2 FQNNGV. The CDR3 has 16 residues. With 1 base removed from V and 2 bases from J, the gap between germline ends came to 13 bases. For the CDR3, the DNA is TGTGCCAGCAGCTTAGGAATTGGCAGGGCCACAGATACGCAGTATTTT. Its translation is CASSLGIGRATDTQYF.

The chain carries TRBV19 and TRBJ1-5, with 10 bases lining up with TRBD1. The germline V gene has CDR1 LNHDA and CDR2 SQIVND (reference sequence). This CDR3 comprises 18 residues. V lost 5 bases, J lost 4 bases, and 14 bases stayed unmatched. The CDR3 reads CASSARDRGPSSNQPQHF. In nucleotides, the CDR3 is TGTGCCAGTAGTGCTAGGGACAGGGGTCCTTCCTCGAATCAGCCCCAGCATTTT.

The rearrangement joins TRBV27 to TRBJ1-5, with D hard to call. V shed 5 bases and J shed 5 bases, with 13 bases lying between them. CDR1 and CDR2 from the germline V gene are MNHEY and SMNVEV (reference sequence). The CDR3 consists of 14 residues. The CDR3 protein is CASSTLQWHQPQHF. CDR3 DNA sequence: TGTGCCAGCAGTACGCTACAGTGGCATCAGCCCCAGCATTTT.

The chain links TRBV6-5 to TRBJ1-2; D might be TRBD1 (5 bases). The CDR3 has 16 residues. Germline CDR1 reads MNHEY; CDR2 reads SVGAGI. V lost 0 bases to trimming and J lost 0 bases, with 11 bases between them. The CDR3 coding sequence is TGTGCCAGCAGTTACTCGGTTTTGGACACTAACTATGGCTACACCTTC. Translating gives CASSYSVLDTNYGYTF.

CDR3 sequence: CASSQALAGIYEQYF. The CDR3, as DNA: TGCGCCAGCAGCCAAGCACTAGCGGGCATCTACGAGCAGTACTTC. The chain carries TRBV4-3 and TRBJ2-7; 9 positions agree with TRBD2. This CDR3 has 15 amino acids. The junction had 4 bases not matched to a gene; V was cut back by 1 base and J by 3 bases. The germline V gene has CDR1 LGHNA and CDR2 YSLEER.

The chain carries TRBV18 and TRBJ2-1; 11 bases line up with TRBD2. Per the germline V gene, CDR1 is KGHSH and CDR2 is LQKENI. The ends lost 4 bases at V and 10 bases at J; junction bases unmatched: 15. This CDR3 spans 17 amino acids. The CDR3 is CASSLTGLAGRGSEQFF. CDR3 nucleotides: TGTGCCAGCTCACTAACAGGACTAGCGGGTCGAGGAAGCGAGCAGTTCTTC.

This clone was counted once. The chain carries TRBV29-1 and TRBJ2-1, with 10 bases fitting TRBD2. The CDR3 runs to 21 residues. Trimming removed 4 bases from V and 6 bases from J; junction bases left unmatched: 27. From germline, CDR1 is SQVTM and CDR2 ANQGSEA. The CDR3 coding sequence is TGCAGCGTTGCCATGTTGGAGTCAAGCGGGAGGGCCGCCCTCCTAGTCAATGAGCAGTTCTTC. Translated, it gives CSVAMLESSGRAALLVNEQFF.

The rearrangement links TRBV27 to TRBJ2-7, with D unclear. Germline CDR1 reads MNHEY; CDR2 reads SMNVEV (reference sequence). Trimming pared 2 bases from V and 3 bases from J, leaving 11 bases between. This CDR3 has 14 residues. The CDR3: CASSLGIRVYEQYF. Written as DNA, the CDR3 is TGTGCCAGCAGTTTAGGAATAAGGGTCTACGAGCAGTACTTC.

In this sample, this clone turned up once. CDR3 bases: TGTGCCAGCAGCTTATCCTTTAGCGGGATCTCCTACAATGAGCAGTTCTTC. Its translation is CASSLSFSGISYNEQFF. The chain couples TRBV11-2 to TRBJ2-1, with 8 bases lining up with TRBD2. The CDR3 has 17 residues. J was trimmed by 0 bases and V by 2 bases; bases with no gene match: 6. CDR1 and CDR2 (germline): SGHAT, FQNNGV.

About this clone itself: This specimen includes other DNA sequences encoding the same CDR3. The chain joins TRBV28 to TRBJ2-7; D call uncertain. V lost 4 bases to trimming and J lost 4 bases, with 5 bases between them. The CDR3 contains 11 residues. Germline V gene sequence: CDR1 MDHEN, CDR2 SYDVKM. CDR3 protein: CASSSTYEQYF. The CDR3 DNA reads TGTGCCAGCAGTTCGACTTACGAGCAGTACTTC.

A remark on this clone: Other DNA sequences in the same sample also yield this CDR3. V gene TRBV5-4 combines with J gene TRBJ2-7; D call uncertain. The CDR3 extends over 12 amino acids. The germline V and J ends were trimmed by 4 bases and 0 bases, with 5 bases remaining between them. The germline V gene has CDR1 SGHNT and CDR2 YYREEE (reference sequence). The CDR3 DNA follows: TGTGCCAGCAGCCTGAGCTCCTACGAGCAGTACTTC. Protein product: CASSLSSYEQYF.

The chain recombines TRBV19 with TRBJ2-1; 7 bases map to TRBD1. V lost 1 base to trimming and J lost 5 bases; unmatched junction nucleotides: 5. This CDR3 contains 15 residues. Germline values: CDR1 LNHDA, CDR2 SQIVND (reference sequence). The DNA for the CDR3 is TGTGCCAGTAGTATAGCGTGGGGACAGAACAATGAGCAGTTCTTC. Translating it yields CASSIAWGQNNEQFF.